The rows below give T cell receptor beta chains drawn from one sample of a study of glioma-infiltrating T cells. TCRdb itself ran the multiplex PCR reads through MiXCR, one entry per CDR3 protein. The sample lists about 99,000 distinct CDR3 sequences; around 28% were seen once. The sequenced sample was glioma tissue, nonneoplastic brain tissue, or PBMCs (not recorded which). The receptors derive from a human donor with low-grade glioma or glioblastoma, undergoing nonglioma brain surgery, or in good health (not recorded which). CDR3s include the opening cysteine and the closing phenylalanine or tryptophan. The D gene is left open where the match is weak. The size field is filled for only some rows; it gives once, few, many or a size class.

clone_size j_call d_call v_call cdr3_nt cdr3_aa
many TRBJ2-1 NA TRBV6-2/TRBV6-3 TGTGCCAGCAGTTACTCGACAGGACGTGAGCAGTTCTTC CASSYSTGREQFF
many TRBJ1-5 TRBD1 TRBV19 TGTGCCAGTCAGCCCCGGACAGGAAGCCAGCCCCAGCATTTT CASQPRTGSQPQHF
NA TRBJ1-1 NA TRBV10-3 TGTGCCATCAGTGAGTCGGGGCGGACTGAAGCTTTCTTT CAISESGRTEAFF
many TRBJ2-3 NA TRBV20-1 TGCAGTGCTAGAGATAGGGGGGGCGGAGATACGCAGTATTTT CSARDRGGGDTQYF
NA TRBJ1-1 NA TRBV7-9 TGTGGCAGCAGCTTAGCAAGGGGGTTAAACACTGAAGCTTTCTTT CGSSLARGLNTEAFF
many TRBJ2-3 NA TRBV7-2 TGTGCCAGCAGCTCTGGAGGTAGGCTAGCCGCAGATACGCAGTATTTT CASSSGGRLAADTQYF
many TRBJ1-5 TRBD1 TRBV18 TGTGCCAGCTCACCTTACGGGACAGGCAATCAGCCCCAGCATTTT CASSPYGTGNQPQHF
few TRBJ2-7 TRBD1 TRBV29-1 TGCAGCGTTCCGACAGGGACCTACGAGCAGTACTTC CSVPTGTYEQYF
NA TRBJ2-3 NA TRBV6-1 TGTGCCAGCAGTGGTAGTCACAATACGCAGTATTTT CASSGSHNTQYF
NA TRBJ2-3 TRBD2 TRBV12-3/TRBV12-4 TGTGCCAGCAGTTTCCCCAGCGGGGGGGCCTTCGGTACAGATACGCAGTATTTT CASSFPSGGAFGTDTQYF
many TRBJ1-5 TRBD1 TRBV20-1 TGCAGTGCTTTACAGGGGGCGGAAAATCAGCCCCAGCATTTT CSALQGAENQPQHF
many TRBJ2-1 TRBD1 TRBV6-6 TGTGCCAGCAGTTACTCCAAGAACCCGGACAGGGGGAAAAATGAGCAGTTCTTC CASSYSKNPDRGKNEQFF
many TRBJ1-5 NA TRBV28 TGTGCCAGCAGTTTAACCCCACAGGTTAAGGGTCAGCCCCAGCATTTT CASSLTPQVKGQPQHF
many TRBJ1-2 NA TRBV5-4 TGTGCCAGCAGCCAACGACAGGACGGTCGCGGCTACACCTTC CASSQRQDGRGYTF
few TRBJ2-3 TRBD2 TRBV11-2 TGTGCCAGCAGCTTAACGGGGGGGCCAGATACGCAGTATTTT CASSLTGGPDTQYF
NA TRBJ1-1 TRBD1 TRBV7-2 TGTGCCAGCAGAATAATTGACAGGGCCCCGAACACTGAAGCTTTCTTT CASRIIDRAPNTEAFF
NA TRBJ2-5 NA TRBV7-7 TGTGCTAGCAGCTTAGGACCCGGGGGCGAAGAGACCCAGTACTTC CASSLGPGGEETQYF
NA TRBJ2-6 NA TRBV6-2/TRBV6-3 TGTGCCAGCAGCCGGGACGTCGGCTCTGGGGCCAACGTCCTGACTTTC CASSRDVGSGANVLTF
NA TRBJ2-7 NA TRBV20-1 TGCAGTGCTACCGTGGCAGGATCCCTCTACGAGCAGTACTTC CSATVAGSLYEQYF
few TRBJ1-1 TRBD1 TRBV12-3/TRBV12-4 TGTGCCAGCAGTGGACAGGTGCGAACTGAAGCTTTCTTT CASSGQVRTEAFF
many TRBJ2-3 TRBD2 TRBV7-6 TGTGCCAGCAGTTATAGCGGGGGCACAGATACGCAGTATTTT CASSYSGGTDTQYF
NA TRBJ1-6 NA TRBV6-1 TGTGCCAGCAAGGATGGACCCCGATACAGTTCACCCCTCCACTTT CASKDGPRYSSPLHF
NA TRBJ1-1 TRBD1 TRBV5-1 TGCGCCAGTCGACAGGGAGGCATGAACACTGAAGCTTTCTTT CASRQGGMNTEAFF
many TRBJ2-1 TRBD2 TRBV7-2 TGTGCCAGCATCCCGACTAGCGGGGAAGGCTATGAGCAGTTCTTC CASIPTSGEGYEQFF
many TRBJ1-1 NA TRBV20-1 TGCAGTGCTAGAAGGCTTACGAACACTGAAGCTTTCTTT CSARRLTNTEAFF
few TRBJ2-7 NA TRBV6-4 TGTGCCAGCAGTGTCCATCTCGACTACGAGCAGTACTTC CASSVHLDYEQYF
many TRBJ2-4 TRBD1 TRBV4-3 TGCGCCAGCAGCCAAGACCGGGACAGGGGTAACATTCAGTACTTC CASSQDRDRGNIQYF
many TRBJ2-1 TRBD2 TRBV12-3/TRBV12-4 TGTGCCAGTCTACCGGGACTAGCCTCAGGGAATGAGCAGTTCTTC CASLPGLASGNEQFF
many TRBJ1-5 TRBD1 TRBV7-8 TGTGCCAGCAGCTTCGGGACAGCTAATCAGCCCCAGCATTTT CASSFGTANQPQHF
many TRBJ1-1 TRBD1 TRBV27 TGTGCCAGCATGGGACAGGTGAACACTGAAGCTTTCTTT CASMGQVNTEAFF
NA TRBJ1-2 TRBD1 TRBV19 TGTGCCAGCAGCCCGGGACAGGGCCTTGGGGAAACCTTC CASSPGQGLGETF
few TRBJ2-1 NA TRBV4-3 TGCGCCAGCAGCCCCCAGGGCGGCGGCTCCTACAATGAGCAGTTCTTC CASSPQGGGSYNEQFF
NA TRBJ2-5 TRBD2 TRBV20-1 TGCAGTGCTAGTCGGTTAGCGGGGGGCCGCCAAGAGACCCAGTACTTC CSASRLAGGRQETQYF
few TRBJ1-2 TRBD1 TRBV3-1 TGTGCCAGCAGCCCCCGGGACAGGGGGCTAGGGTATGGCTACACCTTC CASSPRDRGLGYGYTF
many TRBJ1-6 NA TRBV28 TGTGCCAGCAGTTTTCCCAGTGTCGGTTCACCCCTCCACTTT CASSFPSVGSPLHF
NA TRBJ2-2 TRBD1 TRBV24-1 TGTGCCATTAGACTGGGACAGGGGGACACCGGGGAGCTGTTTTTT CAIRLGQGDTGELFF
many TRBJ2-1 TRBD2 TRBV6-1 TGTGCCAGCAGCCCCGGACTAGCGGGGGGACGGAATGAGCAGTTCTTC CASSPGLAGGRNEQFF
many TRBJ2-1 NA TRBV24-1 TGTGCCACCAGTGACAGGGGGGATGAGCAGTTCTTC CATSDRGDEQFF
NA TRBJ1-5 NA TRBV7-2 TGTGTCAGCAGAGCTTCTTGGGGGCAGTATAGCAATCAGCCCCAGCATTTT CVSRASWGQYSNQPQHF
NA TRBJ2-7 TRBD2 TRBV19 TGTGCCAGTAGCCGGGAGGGGCTCTACGAGCAGTACTTC CASSREGLYEQYF
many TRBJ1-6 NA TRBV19 TGTGCCAGTAGTTCCTGGACAGATAATTCACCCCTCCACTTT CASSSWTDNSPLHF
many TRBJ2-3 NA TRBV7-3 TGTGCCAGCAGCCTGGACAGAGCCACAGATACGCAGTATTTT CASSLDRATDTQYF
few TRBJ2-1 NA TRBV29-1 TGCAGCGTTGGAGACCATGAGCAGTTCTTC CSVGDHEQFF
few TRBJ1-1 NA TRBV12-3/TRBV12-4 TGTGCCAGCAGCATCTGGAACGTAAACACTGAAGCTTTCTTT CASSIWNVNTEAFF
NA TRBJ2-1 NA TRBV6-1 TGTGCCAGCAGCCCGCAGGCCTACAATGAGCAGTTCTTC CASSPQAYNEQFF
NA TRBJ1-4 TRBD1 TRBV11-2 TGTGCCAGCAGCTTGGGACAGGGCGGTGAAAAACTGTTTTTT CASSLGQGGEKLFF
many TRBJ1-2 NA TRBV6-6 TGTGCCAGCAGTTACCCCGACAGCTATGGCTACACCTTC CASSYPDSYGYTF